What follows are 19 T cell receptor beta chains derived from one specimen sequenced in a study of T cells in localized non-small cell lung cancer. The method was immunoSEQ multiplex PCR; TCRdb's version includes in-frame clones alone and lacks a portion of them. The data contain a few thousand clones, 24% of them singletons. Specimen: lung tumor tissue, collected before any cancer treatment. Receptors originate from a male donor at least 60 years old with stage II lung adenocarcinoma.

This rearrangement joins TRBV11-3 to TRBJ1-3, with a weak D call TRBD1 (5 bases). Germline CDR1 reads SGHNT; CDR2 reads YENEEA. This CDR3 contains 15 residues. Trimming shortened V by 5 bases and J by 0 bases, and 11 bases separated the two germline ends. The CDR3 bases are TGTGCCAGCAGCCGGGACGGCTACTCTGGAAACACCATATATTTT. Amino acid sequence: CASSRDGYSGNTIYF.

CDR3 sequence reads: CAIQWGQGKQPQHF. The CDR3 bases are TGTGCCATCCAATGGGGACAGGGAAAACAGCCCCAGCATTTT. The chain carries TRBV12-5 and TRBJ1-5, with 9 bases identical to TRBD1. The CDR3 runs 14 residues. Germline CDR1 and CDR2: LGHNT and FRNRAP.

The table lists this clone with a few counts. V usage is TRBV28 and J usage is TRBJ1-2, with TRBD1 identical over 11 bases. V shed 10 bases and J 2 bases; nucleotides not matched to a gene: 15. In germline, CDR1 is MDHEN, CDR2 SYDVKM. This CDR3 is built from 17 residues. CDR3 nucleotide sequence: TGTGCCACCAAGTTGTGGGACAGGGGGAGGACCAACTATGGCTACACCTTC. Encoded protein: CATKLWDRGRTNYGYTF.

The rearrangement uses TRBV5-1 and TRBJ2-3, with 12 positions matching TRBD2. Germline V CDR1 and CDR2: SGHRS, YFSETQ. The trim removed 4 bases at V and 4 bases at J, leaving 10 bases unmatched. The CDR3 totals 17 residues. The CDR3 spells CASSPGPLAGGPDTQYF. The CDR3 nucleotides are TGCGCCAGCAGCCCCGGCCCGCTAGCGGGGGGGCCAGATACGCAGTATTTT.

The V and J genes are TRBV6-8 and TRBJ2-2; TRBD2 aligns across 13 bases. Germline loops: CDR1 MNHGY, CDR2 SAAAGT. The length of the CDR3 is 15 residues. V lost 10 bases and J lost 4; bases outside the gene matches: 6. CDR3 sequence reads: CAIRTSGSFTGELFF. DNA of the CDR3: TGTGCCATCAGGACTAGCGGGAGCTTCACCGGGGAGCTGTTTTTT.

The chain is built from TRBV11-3 and TRBJ1-5; a possible D gene is TRBD1 (5 bases). Germline-derived CDR1 and CDR2 are SGHNT and YENEEA. Trimming removed 5 bases from V and 3 bases from J, with 14 bases in between. The CDR3 contains 15 residues. The DNA of the CDR3 is TGTGCCAGCAGCGTGCAGGGCAGGGACAATCAGCCCCAGCATTTT. Translating it yields CASSVQGRDNQPQHF.

The chain has TRBV19 and TRBJ1-2, with TRBD1 identical over 8 bases. The junction had 11 bases not matched to a gene; V was cut back by 4 bases and J by 4 bases. Germline lookup yields CDR1 LNHDA and CDR2 SQIVND (reference sequence). CDR3 size: 16 residues. CDR3 amino acids: CASSTPGQATGYGYTF. As DNA, the CDR3 is TGTGCCAGTAGTACTCCGGGACAGGCCACGGGCTATGGCTACACCTTC.

The sample holds a few counts of this clone. V and J are TRBV28 and TRBJ2-2; 8 positions agree with TRBD1. Per the germline V gene, CDR1 is MDHEN and CDR2 is SYDVKM. The CDR3 consists of 16 residues. Trimming at V came to 4 bases and at J to 1 base, leaving 5 bases not matched to a gene. The CDR3 DNA reads TGTGCCAGCAGTTCGTACAGGGGGAGGAACACCGGGGAGCTGTTTTTT. Translating gives CASSSYRGRNTGELFF.

A few counts support this clone. This sequence joins TRBV28 and TRBJ2-7; 7 bases agree with TRBD1. With V trimmed by 0 bases and J by 5 bases, 7 bases remained unmatched. From germline, CDR1 is MDHEN and CDR2 SYDVKM. The CDR3 sequence is 15 residues long. This CDR3 is CASSLWTGKTHEQYF. In nucleotides, the CDR3 is TGTGCCAGCAGTTTATGGACAGGGAAAACCCACGAGCAGTACTTC. Full variable domain (missing parts from reference TRBV28 and TRBJ2-7): DVKVTQSSRYLVKRTGEKVFLECVQDMDHENMFWYRQDPGLGLRLIYFSYDVKMKEKGDIPEGYSVSREKKERFSLILESASTNQTSMYLCASSLWTGKTHEQYFGPGTRLTVT.

This clone counts as medium-sized. The chain couples TRBV12-5 to TRBJ1-5; TRBD1 is a possible D gene (5 bases). The germline V gene has CDR1 LGHNT and CDR2 FRNRAP. This CDR3 contains 15 residues. The CDR3 nucleotides read TGTGCCAGCACCCCCTTCTGGGGCGACAATCAGCCCCAGCATTTT. This sequence encodes CASTPFWGDNQPQHF.

V is TRBV19 and J is TRBJ1-1; D is ambiguous. V shed 0 bases and J shed 2 bases, with 7 bases lying between them. Germline V lookup: CDR1 LNHDA, CDR2 SQIVND (reference sequence). This CDR3 has 14 amino acids. CDR3 sequence: CASSIEGVNTEAFF. The CDR3, as DNA: TGTGCCAGTAGTATAGAGGGAGTAAACACTGAAGCTTTCTTT.

Relative to its sample, this clone is medium-sized. This chain uses TRBV11-3 with TRBJ2-7, with D unresolved. The germline V gene encodes CDR1 SGHNT and CDR2 YENEEA. This CDR3 has 14 residues. Trimming took off 3 bases at V and 3 bases at J, with 12 bases between the two ends. CDR3 sequence reads: CASSLVATDYEQYF. The CDR3 coding sequence is TGTGCCAGCAGCTTGGTAGCTACGGACTACGAGCAGTACTTC.

This clone was observed a few times. The chain carries TRBV11-3 and TRBJ2-2, with 7 bases identical to TRBD2. J was trimmed by 2 bases and V by 4 bases; bases with no gene match: 7. Germline V gene data show CDR1 as SGHNT and CDR2 as YENEEA. The CDR3 sequence is 16 residues long. CDR3 nucleotide sequence: TGTGCCAGCAGCTCCCCCGGGACTACTAACACCGGGGAGCTGTTTTTT. Its protein product is CASSSPGTTNTGELFF.

This clone came up a few times. The chain links TRBV19 to TRBJ1-1; D is undetermined. The CDR3 consists of 13 residues. The V gene lost 0 bases and the J gene lost 6 bases, with 8 bases spanning the gap. Germline-derived CDR1 and CDR2 are LNHDA and SQIVND (reference sequence). The DNA for the CDR3 is TGTGCCAGTAGTATAGAAGTAGACGCTGAAGCTTTCTTT. Its translation is CASSIEVDAEAFF.

This clone was found a few times. The chain couples TRBV6-8 to TRBJ2-5; D possibly matches TRBD1 or TRBD2 (5 bases each). Trimming removed 5 bases from V and 1 base from J, with 8 bases in between. The CDR3 has 13 residues. Germline V CDR1 and CDR2: MNHGY, SAAAGT. For the CDR3, the DNA is TGTGCCAGCAGTCCGGGACCCCAAGAGACCCAGTACTTC. It codes for CASSPGPQETQYF.

In DNA form, the CDR3 reads TGTGCCAGCAATCAGGGGGGGCAGGCCTACGAGCAGTACTTC. Protein sequence: CASNQGGQAYEQYF. The J gene is TRBJ2-7, the V gene TRBV6-8; perhaps D is TRBD1 or TRBD2 (7 bases each). There are 14 residues in the CDR3. Germline CDR1 reads MNHGY; CDR2 reads SAAAGT. Between the trimmed V and J ends, which lost 7 bases and 2 bases, there was a span of 15 bases.

The chain couples TRBV6-8 to TRBJ1-5; D not certain. The ends were cut back, 0 bases at V and 0 bases at J, with 6 bases in the middle. The CDR3 consists of 15 residues. The germline gives CDR1 MNHGY, CDR2 SAAAGT. The CDR3 reads CASSYSSNSNQPQHF. CDR3 bases: TGTGCCAGCAGTTACTCGAGTAATAGCAATCAGCCCCAGCATTTT.

This clone ranks as medium-sized. The chain links TRBV6-8 to TRBJ2-5; D is unresolved. Deletions cut 0 bases from V and 0 bases from J, with 11 bases between. Germline CDR1 is MNHGY and CDR2 is SAAAGT. There are 16 residues in the CDR3. CDR3 sequence (DNA): TGTGCCAGCAGTTACTCGTTTACATCGTACCAAGAGACCCAGTACTTC. Its protein is CASSYSFTSYQETQYF.

This clone qualifies as medium-sized (0.01 to 0.1%). The rearrangement joins TRBV11-3 to TRBJ2-3; 8 bases match TRBD2. V lost 6 bases, J lost 0 bases, and 8 bases stayed unmatched. Germline CDR1 is SGHNT and CDR2 is YENEEA. This CDR3 region has 16 residues. The CDR3 reads CASRASLAASTDTQYF. CDR3 DNA sequence: TGTGCCAGCAGGGCTTCACTAGCGGCGAGCACAGATACGCAGTATTTT.